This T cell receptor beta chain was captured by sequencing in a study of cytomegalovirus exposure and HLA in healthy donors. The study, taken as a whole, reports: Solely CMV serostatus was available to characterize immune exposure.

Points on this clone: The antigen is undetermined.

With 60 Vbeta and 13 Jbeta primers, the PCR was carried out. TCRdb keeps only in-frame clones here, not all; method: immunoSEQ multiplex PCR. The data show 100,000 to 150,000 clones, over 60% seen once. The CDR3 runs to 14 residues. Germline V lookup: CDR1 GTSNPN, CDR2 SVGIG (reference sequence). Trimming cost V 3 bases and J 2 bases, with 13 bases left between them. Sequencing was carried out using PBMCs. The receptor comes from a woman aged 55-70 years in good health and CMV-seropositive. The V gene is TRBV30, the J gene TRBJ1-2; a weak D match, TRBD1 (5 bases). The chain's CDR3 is CAWRGRAGNYGYTF. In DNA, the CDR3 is TGTGCCTGGAGGGGCAGGGCTGGGAACTATGGCTACACCTTC. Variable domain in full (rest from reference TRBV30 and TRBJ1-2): SQTIHQWPATLVQPVGSPLSLECTVEGTSNPNLYWYRQAAGRGLQLLFYSVGIGQISSEVPQNLSASRPQDRQFILSSKKLLLSDSGFYLCAWRGRAGNYGYTFGSGTRLTVV.